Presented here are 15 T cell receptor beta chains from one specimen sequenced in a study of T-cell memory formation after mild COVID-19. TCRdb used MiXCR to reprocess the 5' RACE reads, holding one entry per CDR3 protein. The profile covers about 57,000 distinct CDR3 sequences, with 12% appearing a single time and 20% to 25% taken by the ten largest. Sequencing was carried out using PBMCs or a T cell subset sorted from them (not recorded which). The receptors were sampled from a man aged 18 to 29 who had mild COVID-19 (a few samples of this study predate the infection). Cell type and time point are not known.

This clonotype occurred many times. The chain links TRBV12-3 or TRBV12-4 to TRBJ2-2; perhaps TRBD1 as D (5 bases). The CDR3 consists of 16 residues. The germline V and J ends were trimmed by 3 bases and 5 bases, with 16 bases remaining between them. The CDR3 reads CASSFVRGLRTGELFF. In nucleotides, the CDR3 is TGTGCCAGCAGTTTCGTAAGGGGCTTACGGACCGGGGAGCTGTTTTTT.

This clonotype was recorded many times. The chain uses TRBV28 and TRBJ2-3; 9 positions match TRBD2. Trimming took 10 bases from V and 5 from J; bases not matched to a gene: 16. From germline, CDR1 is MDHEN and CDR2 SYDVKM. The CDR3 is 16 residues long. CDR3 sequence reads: CAIQGRRGGKKDTQYF. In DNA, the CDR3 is TGTGCCATCCAGGGCCGGCGGGGGGGGAAAAAAGATACGCAGTATTTT.

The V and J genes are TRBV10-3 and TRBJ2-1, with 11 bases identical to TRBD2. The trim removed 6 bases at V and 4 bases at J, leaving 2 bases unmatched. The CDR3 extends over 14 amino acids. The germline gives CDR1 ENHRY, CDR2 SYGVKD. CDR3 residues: CAISTSGGYNEQFF. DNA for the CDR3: TGTGCCATCAGCACTAGCGGGGGTTACAATGAGCAGTTCTTC.

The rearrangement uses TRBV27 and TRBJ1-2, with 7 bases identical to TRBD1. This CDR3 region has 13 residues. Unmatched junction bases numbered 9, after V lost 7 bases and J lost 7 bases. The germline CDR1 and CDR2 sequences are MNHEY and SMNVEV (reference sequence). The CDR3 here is CASKPGGAFGYTF. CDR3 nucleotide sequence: TGTGCCAGCAAACCAGGGGGTGCTTTTGGCTACACCTTC.

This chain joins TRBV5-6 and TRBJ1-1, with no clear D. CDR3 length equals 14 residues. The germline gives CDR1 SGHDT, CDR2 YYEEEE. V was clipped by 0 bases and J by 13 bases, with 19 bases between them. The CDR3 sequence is CASSLVSGIRSVFF. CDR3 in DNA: TGTGCCAGCAGCTTGGTTTCGGGGATTCGTTCGGTTTTCTTT.

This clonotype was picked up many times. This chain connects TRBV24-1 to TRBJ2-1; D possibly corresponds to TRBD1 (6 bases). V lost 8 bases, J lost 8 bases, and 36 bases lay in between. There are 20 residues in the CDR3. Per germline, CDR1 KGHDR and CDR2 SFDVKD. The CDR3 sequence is CATTSLTRGRGGQDGYEQFF. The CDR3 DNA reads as TGTGCCACCACCTCATTAACTCGGGGACGAGGGGGTCAGGATGGCTATGAGCAGTTCTTC.

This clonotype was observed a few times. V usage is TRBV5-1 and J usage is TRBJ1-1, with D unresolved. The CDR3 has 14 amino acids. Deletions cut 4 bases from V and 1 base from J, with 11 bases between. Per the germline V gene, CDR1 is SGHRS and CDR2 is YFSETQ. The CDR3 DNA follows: TGCGCCAGCAGCCCGACCCTCGGGAACACTGAAGCTTTCTTT. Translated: CASSPTLGNTEAFF.

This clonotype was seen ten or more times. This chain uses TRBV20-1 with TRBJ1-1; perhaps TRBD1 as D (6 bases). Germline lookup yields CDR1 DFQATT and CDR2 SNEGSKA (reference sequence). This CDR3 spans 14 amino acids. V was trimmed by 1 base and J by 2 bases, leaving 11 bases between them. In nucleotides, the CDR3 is TGCAGTGCTAGAGTCGGGGGCGCCAACACTGAAGCTTTCTTT. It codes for CSARVGGANTEAFF.

Here the CDR3 reads CASSLVKVPNEQFF. CDR3 coding DNA: TGCGCCAGCAGCTTGGTCAAAGTTCCCAATGAGCAGTTCTTC. The chain combines TRBV5-1 with TRBJ2-1; D uncertain. The germline V gene encodes CDR1 SGHRS and CDR2 YFSETQ. V dropped 0 bases and J dropped 6 bases, with 10 bases sitting between them. The CDR3 runs to 14 residues. Supplemented by reference TRBV5-1 and TRBJ2-1, the full variable domain reads KAGVTQTPRYLIKTRGQQVTLSCSPISGHRSVSWYQQTPGQGLQFLFEYFSETQRNKGNFPGRFSGRQFSNSRSEMNVSTLELGDSALYLCASSLVKVPNEQFFGPGTRLTVL.

CDR3 DNA: TGTGCCAGCAGCCAAGACATCTACGAGCAGTACTTC. It codes for CASSQDIYEQYF. V usage is TRBV2 and J usage is TRBJ2-7; D not certain. The CDR3 extends over 12 amino acids. V was pared by 6 bases and J by 3 bases, with 9 bases between. CDR1 SNHLY and CDR2 FYNNEI come from the germline V gene. The full variable domain, rest sourced from reference TRBV2 and TRBJ2-7, is EPEVTQTPSHQVTQMGQEVILRCVPISNHLYFYWYRQILGQKVEFLVSFYNNEISEKSEIFDDQFSVERPDGSNFTLKIRSTKLEDSAMYFCASSQDIYEQYFGPGTRLTVT.

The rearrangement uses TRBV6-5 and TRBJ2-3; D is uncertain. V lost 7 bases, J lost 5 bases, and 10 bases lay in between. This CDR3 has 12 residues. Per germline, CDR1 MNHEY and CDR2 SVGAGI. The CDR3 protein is CASTDEKDTQYF. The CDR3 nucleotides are TGTGCCAGCACTGATGAAAAAGATACGCAGTATTTT.

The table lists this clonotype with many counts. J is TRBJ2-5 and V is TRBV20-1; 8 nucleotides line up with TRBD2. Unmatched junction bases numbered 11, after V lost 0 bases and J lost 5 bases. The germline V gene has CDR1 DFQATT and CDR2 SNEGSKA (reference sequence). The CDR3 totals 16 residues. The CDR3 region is CSARDRPGGPSETQYF. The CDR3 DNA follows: TGCAGTGCTAGAGATCGACCGGGGGGGCCTAGTGAGACCCAGTACTTC.

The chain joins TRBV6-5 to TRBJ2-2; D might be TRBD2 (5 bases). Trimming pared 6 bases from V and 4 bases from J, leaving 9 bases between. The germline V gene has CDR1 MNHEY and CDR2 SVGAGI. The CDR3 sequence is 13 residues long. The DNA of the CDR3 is TGTGCCAGCAGAGGACTTTTCACCGGGGAGCTGTTTTTT. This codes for CASRGLFTGELFF.

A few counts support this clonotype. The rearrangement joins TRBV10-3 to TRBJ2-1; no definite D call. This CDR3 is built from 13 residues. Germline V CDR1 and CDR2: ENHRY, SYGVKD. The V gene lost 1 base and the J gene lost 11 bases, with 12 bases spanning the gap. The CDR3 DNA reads TGTGCCATCAGTGAGTTTAGAGAAAACAAGCAGTTCTTC. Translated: CAISEFRENKQFF.

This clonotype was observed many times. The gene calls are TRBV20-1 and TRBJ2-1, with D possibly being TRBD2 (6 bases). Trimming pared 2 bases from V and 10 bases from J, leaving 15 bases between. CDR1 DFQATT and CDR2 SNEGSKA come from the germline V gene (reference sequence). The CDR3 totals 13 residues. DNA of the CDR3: TGCAGTGCTAGAATAAACGGGGGAGGCGAGCAGTTCTTC. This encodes CSARINGGGEQFF.